The T cell receptor beta chain under discussion was sequenced for a study of CXCR3-negative and CXCR3-positive naive CD8 T cells. Study findings and constraints: In CXCR3-positive naive cells, the TRB CDR3s were more hydrophobic than in CXCR3-negative naive cells. The study found comparably high diversity in both naive subsets and much lower diversity in memory CD8+ cells. Both naive subsets, CXCR3-negative and CXCR3-positive, displayed similar TRBV-TRBJ usage, unlike memory cells.

Germline values: CDR1 MNHEY, CDR2 SVGAGI. The CDR3 extends over 15 amino acids. Researchers sorted 300,000 cells of each CD8+ T cell subset in triplicate. With UMI labels, 5' RACE was used to prepare the TRB cDNA libraries. TCRdb re-called the 5' RACE reads and shows each CDR3 protein once, DNA omitted. The sample has around 140,000 distinct CDR3 sequences. Regarding this clonotype: Its antigen is currently unknown.

The rearrangement joins TRBV6-5 to TRBJ2-7. The sequenced sample was naive CXCR3- CD8+ T cells from blood. Subset in this sample: CD45RO-CCR7+CD27+CD95- naive CD8+ T cells lacking CXCR3 (TNR3-). This clonotype was obtained from a human donor in good health. Some clones in this sample may be carry-over from other donors' samples. The CDR3 is CASSFSDRPPYEQYF.